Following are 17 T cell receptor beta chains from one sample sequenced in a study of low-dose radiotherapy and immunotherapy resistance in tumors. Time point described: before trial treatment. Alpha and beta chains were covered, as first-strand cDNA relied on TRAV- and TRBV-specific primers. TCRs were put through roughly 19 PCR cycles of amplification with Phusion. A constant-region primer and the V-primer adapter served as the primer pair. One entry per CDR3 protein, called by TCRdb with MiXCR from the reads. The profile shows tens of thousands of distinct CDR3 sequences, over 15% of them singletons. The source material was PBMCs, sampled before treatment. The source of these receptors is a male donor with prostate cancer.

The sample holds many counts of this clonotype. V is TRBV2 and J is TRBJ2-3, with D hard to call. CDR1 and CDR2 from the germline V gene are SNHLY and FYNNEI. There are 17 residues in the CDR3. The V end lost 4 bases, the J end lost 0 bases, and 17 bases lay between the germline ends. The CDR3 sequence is CASSASSRRASTDTQYF. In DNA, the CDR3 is TGTGCCAGCAGTGCGTCGTCTCGCCGCGCTAGCACAGATACGCAGTATTTT. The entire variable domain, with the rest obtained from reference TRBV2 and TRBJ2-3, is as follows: EPEVTQTPSHQVTQMGQEVILRCVPISNHLYFYWYRQILGQKVEFLVSFYNNEISEKSEIFDDQFSVERPDGSNFTLKIRSTKLEDSAMYFCASSASSRRASTDTQYFGPGTRLTVL.

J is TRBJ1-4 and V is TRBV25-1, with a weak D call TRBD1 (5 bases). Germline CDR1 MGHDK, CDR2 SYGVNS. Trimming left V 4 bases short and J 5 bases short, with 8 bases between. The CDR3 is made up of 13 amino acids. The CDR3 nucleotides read TGTGCCAGCAGTGGGGGCCTGAATGAAAAACTGTTTTTT. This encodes CASSGGLNEKLFF.

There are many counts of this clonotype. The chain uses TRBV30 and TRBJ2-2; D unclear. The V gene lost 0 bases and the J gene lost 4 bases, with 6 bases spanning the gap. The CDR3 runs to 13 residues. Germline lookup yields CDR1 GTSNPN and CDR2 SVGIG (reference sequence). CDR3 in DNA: TGTGCCTGGAGTGTACACTCCACCGGGGAGCTGTTTTTT. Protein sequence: CAWSVHSTGELFF.

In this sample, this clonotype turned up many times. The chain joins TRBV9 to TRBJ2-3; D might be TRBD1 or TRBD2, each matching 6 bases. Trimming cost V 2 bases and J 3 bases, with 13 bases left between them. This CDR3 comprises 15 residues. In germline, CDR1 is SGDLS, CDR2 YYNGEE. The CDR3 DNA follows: TGTGCCAGCAGCGTCGGGGGCGCGGGGACAGATACGCAGTATTTT. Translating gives CASSVGGAGTDTQYF.

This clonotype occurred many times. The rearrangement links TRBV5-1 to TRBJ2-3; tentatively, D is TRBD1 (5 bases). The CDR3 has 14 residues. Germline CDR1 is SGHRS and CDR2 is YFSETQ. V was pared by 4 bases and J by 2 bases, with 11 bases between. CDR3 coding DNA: TGCGCCAGCAGCACGGACACGAACACAGATACGCAGTATTTT. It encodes CASSTDTNTDTQYF.

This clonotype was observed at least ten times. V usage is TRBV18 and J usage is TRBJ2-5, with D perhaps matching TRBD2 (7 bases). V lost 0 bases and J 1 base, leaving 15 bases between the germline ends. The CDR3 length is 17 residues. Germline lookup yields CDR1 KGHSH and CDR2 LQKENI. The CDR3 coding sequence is TGTGCCAGCTCACCACCGGTACGGGGGGCCCTCCAAGAGACCCAGTACTTC. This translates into CASSPPVRGALQETQYF.

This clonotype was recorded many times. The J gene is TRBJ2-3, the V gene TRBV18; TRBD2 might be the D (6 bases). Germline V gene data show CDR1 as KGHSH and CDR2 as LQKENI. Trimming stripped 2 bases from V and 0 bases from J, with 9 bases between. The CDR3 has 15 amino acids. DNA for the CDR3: TGTGCCAGCTCACCAGTTGGGGGGAGCACAGATACGCAGTATTTT. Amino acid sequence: CASSPVGGSTDTQYF.

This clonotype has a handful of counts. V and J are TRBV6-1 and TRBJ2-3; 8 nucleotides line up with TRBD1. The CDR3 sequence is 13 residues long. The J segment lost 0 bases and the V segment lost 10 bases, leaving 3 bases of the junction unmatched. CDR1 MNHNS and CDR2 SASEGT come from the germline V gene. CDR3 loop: CAITGGSTDTQYF. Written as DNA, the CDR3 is TGTGCCATCACAGGGGGAAGCACAGATACGCAGTATTTT.

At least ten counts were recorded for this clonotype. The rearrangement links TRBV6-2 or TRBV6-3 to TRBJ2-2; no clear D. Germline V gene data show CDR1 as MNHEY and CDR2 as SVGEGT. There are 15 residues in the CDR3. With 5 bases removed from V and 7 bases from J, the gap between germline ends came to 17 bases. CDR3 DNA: TGTGCCAGCAGTGTTGGGTACCAGGTCGGCGGGGAGCTGTTTTTT. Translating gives CASSVGYQVGGELFF.

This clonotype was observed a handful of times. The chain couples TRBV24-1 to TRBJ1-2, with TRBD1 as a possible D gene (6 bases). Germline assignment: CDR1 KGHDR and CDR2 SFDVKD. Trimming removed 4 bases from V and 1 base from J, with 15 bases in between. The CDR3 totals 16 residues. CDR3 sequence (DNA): TGTGCCACCAGTGACCCTAGAAGGGGGGTTAACTATGGCTACACCTTC. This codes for CATSDPRRGVNYGYTF.

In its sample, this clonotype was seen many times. This chain's CDR3 is CASSLEGTLKNYGYTF. Written as DNA, the CDR3 is TGCGCCAGCAGCTTGGAGGGGACACTTAAAAACTATGGCTACACCTTC. This chain links TRBV5-1 with TRBJ1-2, with D possibly being TRBD1 (6 bases). CDR3 length equals 16 residues. V lost 0 bases and J 2 bases, leaving 14 bases between the germline ends. From germline, CDR1 is SGHRS and CDR2 YFSETQ.

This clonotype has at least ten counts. In nucleotides, the CDR3 is TGTGCCAGCAGCGAGACAGGCGACGGGGGATCGTCCCAGTACTTC. Its translation: CASSETGDGGSSQYF. The chain combines TRBV11-3 with TRBJ2-5; D tentatively reads TRBD1 or TRBD2 (6 bases each). The CDR3 has 15 amino acids. Trimming took off 5 bases at V and 9 bases at J, with 22 bases between the two ends. CDR1 is SGHNT, CDR2 YENEEA, per germline.

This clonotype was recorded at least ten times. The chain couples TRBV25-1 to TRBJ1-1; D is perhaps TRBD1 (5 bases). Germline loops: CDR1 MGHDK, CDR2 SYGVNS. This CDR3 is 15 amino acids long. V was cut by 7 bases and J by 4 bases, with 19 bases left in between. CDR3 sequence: CASIGGGMGSTEAFF. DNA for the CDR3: TGTGCCAGCATCGGGGGAGGAATGGGTAGCACTGAAGCTTTCTTT.

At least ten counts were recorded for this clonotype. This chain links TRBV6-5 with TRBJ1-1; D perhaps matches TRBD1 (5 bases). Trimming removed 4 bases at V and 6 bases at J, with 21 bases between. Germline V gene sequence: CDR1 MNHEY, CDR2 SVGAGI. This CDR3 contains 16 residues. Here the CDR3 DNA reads TGTGCCAGCAGTTCTTCAGGGAGAGCGGAGGTACCTGAAGCTTTCTTT. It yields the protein CASSSSGRAEVPEAFF.

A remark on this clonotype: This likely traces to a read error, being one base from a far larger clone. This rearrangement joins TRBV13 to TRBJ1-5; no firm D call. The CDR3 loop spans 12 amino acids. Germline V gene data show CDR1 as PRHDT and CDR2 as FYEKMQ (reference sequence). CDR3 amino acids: CATSRATQPQHF. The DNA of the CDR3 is TGTGCCACCAGCAGAGCCACTCAGCCCCAGCATTTT.

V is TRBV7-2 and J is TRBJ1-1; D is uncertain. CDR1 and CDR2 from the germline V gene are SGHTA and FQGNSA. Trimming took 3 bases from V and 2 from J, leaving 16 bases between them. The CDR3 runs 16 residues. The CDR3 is CASSFPLHGTNTEAFF. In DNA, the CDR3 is TGTGCCAGCAGCTTCCCTCTACACGGAACCAACACTGAAGCTTTCTTT.

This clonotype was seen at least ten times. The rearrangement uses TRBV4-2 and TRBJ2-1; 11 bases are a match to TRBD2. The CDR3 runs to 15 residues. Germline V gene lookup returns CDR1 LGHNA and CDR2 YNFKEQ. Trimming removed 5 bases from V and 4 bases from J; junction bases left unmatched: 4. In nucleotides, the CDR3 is TGTGCCAGCAGCTACGGGACTAGCGGATACAATGAGCAGTTCTTC. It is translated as CASSYGTSGYNEQFF.